Each of the 14 T cell receptor beta chains below was sequenced from the same sample in a study of spatial heterogeneity in lung cancer. TCRdb re-called the 5' RACE reads through MiXCR, storing one row per CDR3 protein. Altogether roughly 5,100 distinct CDR3 sequences are present, 6.5% to 7.5% being singletons, with the ten largest covering under 50%. Time point noted: sample taken at primary tumor resection. Overall study results and limits: The study found that expanded intratumoral alpha and beta TCR counts tracked tumor mutation counts.

Antigens for these TCRs are unknown. The starting material was lung tumor tissue, obtained at surgery. These receptors originate from a male donor with early-stage non-small cell lung cancer.

Many counts were recorded for this clonotype. The chain is built from TRBV2 and TRBJ2-7, with D possibly being TRBD2 (5 bases). V shed 5 bases and J shed 2 bases, with 10 bases lying between them. The CDR3 consists of 13 residues. The germline V gene encodes CDR1 SNHLY and CDR2 FYNNEI. Written as DNA, the CDR3 is TGTGCCAGCAGTTTAGCGCTAACCTACGAGCAGTACTTC. This codes for CASSLALTYEQYF. Full variable domain (outside the CDR3, taken from reference TRBV2 and TRBJ2-7): EPEVTQTPSHQVTQMGQEVILRCVPISNHLYFYWYRQILGQKVEFLVSFYNNEISEKSEIFDDQFSVERPDGSNFTLKIRSTKLEDSAMYFCASSLALTYEQYFGPGTRLTVT.

This clonotype was counted many times. The chain recombines TRBV5-1 with TRBJ2-7; 12 nucleotides match TRBD2. Germline V gene lookup returns CDR1 SGHRS and CDR2 YFSETQ. Trimming took 7 bases from V and 0 from J; bases not matched to a gene: 2. The CDR3 loop spans 14 amino acids. CDR3 region: CASRGLAGSYEQYF. The DNA for the CDR3 is TGCGCCAGCCGGGGACTAGCGGGCTCCTACGAGCAGTACTTC.

By sample share, this clonotype is medium-sized (0.01 to 0.1%). The genes are TRBV5-1 and TRBJ2-3, with 9 bases that match TRBD2. V was pared by 4 bases and J by 5 bases, with 5 bases of the junction left unmatched. The length of the CDR3 is 14 residues. CDR1 and CDR2 from the germline V gene are SGHRS and YFSETQ. The CDR3 coding sequence is TGCGCCAGCAGCATTGGCGGGGGGGAAGATACGCAGTATTTT. The encoded protein is CASSIGGGEDTQYF.

This clonotype has ten or more counts. This rearrangement joins TRBV7-9 to TRBJ2-5, with 9 nucleotides matching TRBD1. Germline CDR1 SEHNR, CDR2 FQNEAQ (reference sequence). The CDR3 runs 17 residues. The J segment lost 2 bases and the V segment lost 0 bases, leaving 7 bases of the junction unmatched. The CDR3 sequence is CASSLAIGQGRQETQYF. The CDR3, as DNA: TGTGCCAGCAGCTTAGCGATAGGACAGGGGCGACAAGAGACCCAGTACTTC.

This clonotype came up many times. This chain uses TRBV19 with TRBJ1-1; maybe TRBD1 (5 bases). CDR3 length: 12 residues. The germline CDR1 and CDR2 sequences are LNHDA and SQIVND (reference sequence). V shed 11 bases and J shed 2 bases, with 12 bases lying between them. The chain's CDR3 is CAVLRDNTEAFF. The CDR3 nucleotides are TGTGCCGTCCTCAGGGATAACACTGAAGCTTTCTTT.

This clonotype occurred a few times. The gene calls are TRBV5-1 and TRBJ2-1; TRBD2 matches at 8 bases. V shed 4 bases, J shed 8 bases, and the junction held 11 bases outside the gene matches. The CDR3 extends over 15 amino acids. Germline V gene lookup returns CDR1 SGHRS and CDR2 YFSETQ. The CDR3 reads CASSVSGGPFDEQFF. The CDR3 DNA sequence: TGCGCCAGCAGCGTGTCGGGGGGGCCCTTCGATGAGCAGTTCTTC.

J is TRBJ2-3 and V is TRBV5-1; 10 nucleotides match TRBD2. The CDR3 totals 15 residues. Germline V CDR1 and CDR2: SGHRS, YFSETQ. J lost 1 base, V lost 3 bases, and 2 bases had no gene match. Here the CDR3 DNA reads TGCGCCAGCAGCTGGGGGACTAGCGGCACAGATACGCAGTATTTT. It is translated as CASSWGTSGTDTQYF.

This clonotype was counted ten times or more. The V gene is TRBV5-1, the J gene TRBJ2-7; 8 bases map to TRBD1. V gave up 4 bases and J gave up 6 bases; unmatched junction bases: 6. The CDR3 contains 13 residues. CDR1 and CDR2 (germline): SGHRS, YFSETQ. This CDR3 reads CASSLGQGGEQYF. The CDR3 DNA reads as TGCGCCAGCAGCCTAGGACAGGGAGGCGAGCAGTACTTC.

This clonotype occurred many times. The chain links TRBV5-6 to TRBJ2-7, with 7 bases matching TRBD1. This CDR3 comprises 14 residues. Looked up from germline, CDR1 is SGHDT and CDR2 is YYEEEE. Trimming cost V 4 bases and J 3 bases; bases outside gene matches: 7. CDR3: CASSRQGPYYEQYF. CDR3 bases: TGTGCCAGCAGCAGACAGGGACCCTACTACGAGCAGTACTTC.

This clonotype showed up many times. V gene TRBV5-1 combines with J gene TRBJ2-5; 7 nucleotides align to TRBD1. The CDR3 is 15 residues long. Trimming removed 0 bases from V and 4 bases from J; junction bases left unmatched: 6. Looked up from germline, CDR1 is SGHRS and CDR2 is YFSETQ. CDR3 sequence (DNA): TGCGCCAGCAGCTTGGTCGACAGGGCTCGAGAGACCCAGTACTTC. It specifies CASSLVDRARETQYF. Combining the CDR3 with reference TRBV5-1 and TRBJ2-5 gives the whole variable domain KAGVTQTPRYLIKTRGQQVTLSCSPISGHRSVSWYQQTPGQGLQFLFEYFSETQRNKGNFPGRFSGRQFSNSRSEMNVSTLELGDSALYLCASSLVDRARETQYFGPGTRLLVL.

This clonotype was seen repeatedly, ten times or more. The J gene is TRBJ2-1, the V gene TRBV9, with 9 bases lining up with TRBD1. V lost 4 bases and J lost 3; bases outside the gene matches: 5. CDR1 and CDR2 from the germline V gene are SGDLS and YYNGEE. The CDR3 sequence is 15 residues long. CDR3 sequence (DNA): TGTGCCAGCAGCACGGGACAGGGATTCTACAATGAGCAGTTCTTC. Amino acid sequence: CASSTGQGFYNEQFF.

This clonotype was observed a handful of times. The chain joins TRBV20-1 to TRBJ2-5; the match to TRBD2 covers 13 bases. Losses at the gene ends were 5 bases for V and 5 bases for J; bases not matched to a gene: 8. The V gene's germline CDR1 is DFQATT and CDR2 SNEGSKA (reference sequence). This CDR3 comprises 15 residues. CDR3 sequence reads: CSARKGTSGEETQYF. Written as DNA, the CDR3 is TGCAGTGCTCGGAAAGGGACTAGCGGGGAGGAGACCCAGTACTTC.

This clonotype has ten or more counts. DNA of the CDR3: TGCGCCAGCAGCTTTTCGGGGAGCACAGATACGCAGTATTTT. This codes for CASSFSGSTDTQYF. The chain combines TRBV5-1 with TRBJ2-3, with D possibly being TRBD2 (5 bases). Germline assignment: CDR1 SGHRS and CDR2 YFSETQ. The CDR3 extends over 14 amino acids. The V end was cut by 2 bases, the J end by 0 bases, with 7 bases between.

By share, this clonotype counts as medium-sized. The V call is TRBV5-1, the J call TRBJ2-5; D gene unclear. Germline V gene lookup returns CDR1 SGHRS and CDR2 YFSETQ. The CDR3 sequence is 13 residues long. Trimming took 1 base from V and 5 from J, leaving 9 bases between them. Here the CDR3 reads CASSLNPDETQYF. For the CDR3, the DNA is TGCGCCAGCAGCTTGAACCCCGACGAGACCCAGTACTTC.